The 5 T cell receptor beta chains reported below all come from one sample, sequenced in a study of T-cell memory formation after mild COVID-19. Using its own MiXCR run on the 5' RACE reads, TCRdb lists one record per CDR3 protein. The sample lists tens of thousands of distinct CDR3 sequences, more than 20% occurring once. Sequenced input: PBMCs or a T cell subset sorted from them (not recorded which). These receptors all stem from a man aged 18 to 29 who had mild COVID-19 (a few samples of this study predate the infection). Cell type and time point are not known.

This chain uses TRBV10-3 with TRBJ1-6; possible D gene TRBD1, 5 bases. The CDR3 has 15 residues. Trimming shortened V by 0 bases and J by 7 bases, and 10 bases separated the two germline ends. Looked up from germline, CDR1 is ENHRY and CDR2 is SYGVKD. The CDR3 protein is CAISESQGRNSPLHF. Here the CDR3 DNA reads TGTGCCATCAGTGAGTCGCAGGGAAGGAATTCACCCCTCCACTTT.

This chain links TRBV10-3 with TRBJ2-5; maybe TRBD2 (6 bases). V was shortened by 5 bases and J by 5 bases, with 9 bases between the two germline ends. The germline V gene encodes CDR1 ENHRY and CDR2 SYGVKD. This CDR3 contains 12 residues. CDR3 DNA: TGTGCCATCAGTCAGGAGGGCGAGACCCAGTACTTC. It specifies CAISQEGETQYF.

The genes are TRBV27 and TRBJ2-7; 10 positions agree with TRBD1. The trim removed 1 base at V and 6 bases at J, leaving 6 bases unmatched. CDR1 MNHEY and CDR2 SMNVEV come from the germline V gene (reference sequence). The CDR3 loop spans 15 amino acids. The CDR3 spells CASSLWKTGGGEQYF. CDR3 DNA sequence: TGTGCCAGCAGTTTATGGAAGACAGGGGGCGGCGAGCAGTACTTC.

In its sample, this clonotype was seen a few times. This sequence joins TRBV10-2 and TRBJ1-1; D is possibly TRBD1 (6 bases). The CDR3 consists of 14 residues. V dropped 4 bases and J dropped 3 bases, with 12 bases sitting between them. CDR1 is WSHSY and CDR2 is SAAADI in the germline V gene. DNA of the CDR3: TGCGCCAGCAGTGGAGACAGGTCCTACACTGAAGCTTTCTTT. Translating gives CASSGDRSYTEAFF.

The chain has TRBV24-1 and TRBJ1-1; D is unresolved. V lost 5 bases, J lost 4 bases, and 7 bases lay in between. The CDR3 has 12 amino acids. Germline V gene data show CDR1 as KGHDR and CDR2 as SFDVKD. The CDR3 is CATSVSGTEAFF. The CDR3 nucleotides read TGTGCCACCAGTGTTTCCGGCACTGAAGCTTTCTTT.